Reported below is one T cell receptor (beta chain). Its matching antigen is unknown. The record originates from a study of T cells expressing NK-cell markers. Study details: Seven of the eight sequenced donors were classified as HCMV-seropositive, and one was classified as seronegative.

Looked up from germline, CDR1 is WNHNN and CDR2 is SYGVQD (reference sequence). The length of the CDR3 is 14 residues. Using the 5' RACE reads, TCRdb records one entry per CDR3 protein without DNA. The sample table includes some 500,000 distinct CDR3 sequences. Study results and caveats: The same clonotypes also predominated in the CD3+CD56-NKG2C+ fraction of several donors. Expanded NKG2C+ T cell clones had unclear HCMV specificity.

This chain connects TRBV10-1 to TRBJ2-1; the TRBD2 assignment by TCRdb is unverifiable without DNA. The clonotype originates from a woman aged 45-65 years in good health. Input material: blood T cells: a sorted CD56 or NKG2C T cell subset, CD4+ or CD8+ T cells, or bulk PBMC T cells (not recorded which). The CDR3 protein is CASSRLLAYNEQFF.